The 21 T cell receptor beta chains listed next were all sequenced from one sample in a study of regulatory T cells in long-lasting Graves disease. TCR beta libraries were built with iRepertoire HTBI primers and Arm-PCR of CDR3 regions. From the multiplex PCR reads, TCRdb called clonotypes with MiXCR, one entry per CDR3 protein. This sample has a few hundred thousand distinct CDR3 sequences, with approximately 16% found just once. Stated time point: newly diagnosed GD, antithyroid drugs for less than 3 months. PBMCs provided the RNA from which the TCR library was made. The sample was also reused in another study, on T cells in Graves' hyperthyroidism and ophthalmopathy.

The material sequenced was peripheral blood mononuclear cells (PBMCs), taken at new diagnosis, from a patient treated with antithyroid drugs. The source of these receptors is a middle-aged man with Graves disease.

In the case of this clonotype: This may be a read error: a much more frequent sequence differs by one nucleotide. The V call is TRBV9, the J call TRBJ2-1; the match to TRBD2 covers 9 bases. The CDR3 spans 18 residues. Germline-derived CDR1 and CDR2 are SGDLS and YYNGEE. V lost 0 bases to trimming and J lost 3 bases; unmatched junction nucleotides: 10. CDR3 sequence reads: CASSVAGSGGPIYNEQFF. The CDR3 DNA reads as TGTGCCAGCAGCGTAGCGGGTAGCGGGGGCCCTATCTACAATGAGCAGTTCTTC. Drawing the rest from reference TRBV9 and TRBJ2-1, the complete variable domain is DSGVTQTPKHLITATGQRVTLRCSPRSGDLSVYWYQQSLDQGLQFLIQYYNGEERAKGNILERFSAQQFPDLHSELNLSSLELGDSALYFCASSVAGSGGPIYNEQFFGPGTRLTVL.

This CDR3 is CASSLGAGGLGDTQYF. The CDR3 DNA reads as TGCGCCAGCAGCTTAGGAGCGGGGGGGCTCGGAGATACGCAGTATTTT. The chain couples TRBV5-1 to TRBJ2-3; 10 bases line up with TRBD2. The CDR3 totals 16 residues. The junction had 8 bases not matched to a gene; V was cut back by 2 bases and J by 5 bases. Germline V gene lookup returns CDR1 SGHRS and CDR2 YFSETQ. The whole variable domain, filled in from reference TRBV5-1 and TRBJ2-3, reads KAGVTQTPRYLIKTRGQQVTLSCSPISGHRSVSWYQQTPGQGLQFLFEYFSETQRNKGNFPGRFSGRQFSNSRSEMNVSTLELGDSALYLCASSLGAGGLGDTQYFGPGTRLTVL.

This clonotype was observed at least ten times. The V and J genes are TRBV5-1 and TRBJ1-1; TRBD1 aligns across 7 bases. The CDR3 loop spans 14 amino acids. Germline V CDR1 and CDR2: SGHRS, YFSETQ. The V and J ends lost 4 bases and 2 bases, in that order; junction bases with no gene match: 5. The chain's CDR3 is CASSNNRGNTEAFF. CDR3 DNA: TGCGCCAGCAGCAATAACAGGGGAAACACTGAAGCTTTCTTT.

This clonotype was counted many times. V and J are TRBV7-2 and TRBJ2-2; the D gene is possibly TRBD2 (6 bases). Germline V lookup: CDR1 SGHTA, CDR2 FQGNSA. The CDR3 covers 16 residues. Trimming pared 4 bases from V and 1 base from J, leaving 13 bases between. CDR3 sequence: CASSYGGHGNTGELFF. In DNA form, the CDR3 reads TGTGCCAGCAGCTACGGAGGGCACGGGAACACCGGGGAGCTGTTTTTT.

V gene TRBV25-1 combines with J gene TRBJ2-2, with D maybe TRBD1 (6 bases). This CDR3 comprises 16 residues. From germline, CDR1 is MGHDK and CDR2 SYGVNS. Trimming took 5 bases from V and 2 from J, leaving 15 bases between them. The CDR3 DNA sequence: TGTGCCAGCAGTTATACTCCGACAGGAAACACCGGGGAGCTGTTTTTT. Translating gives CASSYTPTGNTGELFF. Drawing the rest from reference TRBV25-1 and TRBJ2-2, the complete variable domain is EADIYQTPRYLVIGTGKKITLECSQTMGHDKMYWYQQDPGMELHLIHYSYGVNSTEKGDLSSESTVSRIRTEHFPLTLESARPSHTSQYLCASSYTPTGNTGELFFGEGSRLTVL.

This chain joins TRBV7-9 and TRBJ2-5; maybe TRBD1 (6 bases). CDR3 size: 15 residues. The germline CDR1 and CDR2 sequences are SEHNR and FQNEAQ (reference sequence). V shed 5 bases and J shed 3 bases, with 16 bases lying between them. The CDR3 loop reads CASSPRSQGKETQYF. CDR3 coding DNA: TGTGCCAGCAGCCCCCGAAGCCAGGGGAAAGAGACCCAGTACTTC.

This clonotype was counted many times. The chain joins TRBV5-1 to TRBJ1-2; D unresolved. The CDR3 extends over 13 amino acids. Germline loops: CDR1 SGHRS, CDR2 YFSETQ. The V gene lost 4 bases and the J gene lost 4 bases, with 11 bases spanning the gap. CDR3 residues: CASSGGLGYGYTF. The CDR3 bases are TGCGCCAGCAGCGGAGGCTTAGGCTATGGCTACACCTTC.

This clonotype was detected many times. This chain joins TRBV5-1 and TRBJ1-1, with TRBD1 matching 8 bases. Germline V gives CDR1 SGHRS, CDR2 YFSETQ. Losses at the gene ends were 4 bases for V and 4 bases for J; bases not matched to a gene: 9. This CDR3 has 15 amino acids. The CDR3 nucleotides read TGCGCCAGCAGCGCTGGACAGGGAGACGGCACTGAAGCTTTCTTT. It yields the protein CASSAGQGDGTEAFF. Supplemented by reference TRBV5-1 and TRBJ1-1, the full variable domain reads KAGVTQTPRYLIKTRGQQVTLSCSPISGHRSVSWYQQTPGQGLQFLFEYFSETQRNKGNFPGRFSGRQFSNSRSEMNVSTLELGDSALYLCASSAGQGDGTEAFFGQGTRLTVV.

The chain joins TRBV2 to TRBJ2-3; 7 nucleotides align to TRBD2. CDR1 is SNHLY and CDR2 is FYNNEI in the germline V gene. This CDR3 spans 14 amino acids. The ends lost 4 bases at V and 3 bases at J; junction bases unmatched: 4. The CDR3 sequence is CASSASAGTDTQYF. Written as DNA, the CDR3 is TGTGCCAGCAGTGCCTCAGCGGGGACAGATACGCAGTATTTT.

This clonotype has a count of ten or more. The rearrangement uses TRBV28 and TRBJ2-5, with D uncertain. The V gene lost 4 bases and the J gene lost 0 bases, with 6 bases spanning the gap. The length of the CDR3 is 13 residues. CDR1 is MDHEN, CDR2 SYDVKM, per germline. CDR3 sequence: CASSSGHQETQYF. The CDR3 DNA reads TGTGCCAGCAGTTCCGGGCACCAAGAGACCCAGTACTTC.

The sample holds many counts of this clonotype. This chain links TRBV20-1 with TRBJ1-5, with unresolved D. Trimming left V 3 bases short and J 6 bases short, with 12 bases between. This CDR3 spans 13 amino acids. Per germline, CDR1 DFQATT and CDR2 SNEGSKA (reference sequence). The CDR3 region is CSASYQPGQPQHF. In DNA form, the CDR3 reads TGCAGTGCTAGTTACCAACCGGGTCAGCCCCAGCATTTT.

The table lists this clonotype with a few counts. The chain links TRBV25-1 to TRBJ1-3; D is perhaps TRBD1 (5 bases). The V end lost 3 bases, the J end lost 0 bases, and 9 bases lay between the germline ends. Germline lookup yields CDR1 MGHDK and CDR2 SYGVNS. The CDR3 sequence is 15 residues long. For the CDR3, the DNA is TGTGCCAGCAGTGAGATCGGGGGCTCTGGAAACACCATATATTTT. Translation: CASSEIGGSGNTIYF.

V gene TRBV5-1 combines with J gene TRBJ2-3; maybe TRBD2 (5 bases). Germline V gene lookup returns CDR1 SGHRS and CDR2 YFSETQ. This CDR3 region has 15 residues. The V gene lost 9 bases and the J gene lost 0 bases, with 17 bases spanning the gap. CDR3 amino acids: CATMTIPLSTDTQYF. DNA of the CDR3: TGCGCCACGATGACTATTCCCCTAAGCACAGATACGCAGTATTTT.

The chain combines TRBV7-2 with TRBJ2-1, with 12 positions matching TRBD2. The CDR3 covers 16 residues. From germline, CDR1 is SGHTA and CDR2 FQGNSA. Germline trimming cut 5 bases from V and 6 bases from J; bases unmatched to any gene: 8. The CDR3 reads CASSASSGGAPNEQFF. DNA for the CDR3: TGTGCCAGCAGCGCGTCTAGCGGGGGGGCCCCCAATGAGCAGTTCTTC.

V is TRBV6-2 or TRBV6-3 and J is TRBJ1-1; TRBD1 might be the D (6 bases). CDR1 and CDR2 (germline): MNHEY, SVGEGT. Trimming removed 5 bases at V and 0 bases at J, with 19 bases between. This CDR3 comprises 17 residues. The DNA for the CDR3 is TGTGCCAGCAGTGATTGGGGGGGGCGGACCGTGAACACTGAAGCTTTCTTT. Encoded protein: CASSDWGGRTVNTEAFF.

This clonotype was detected many times. The V and J genes are TRBV18 and TRBJ2-5; D is unresolved. CDR1 and CDR2 from the germline V gene are KGHSH and LQKENI. This CDR3 comprises 18 residues. V shed 0 bases and J shed 5 bases, with 22 bases lying between them. In nucleotides, the CDR3 is TGTGCCAGCTCACCACCGCGCCGAAACCGGCGACCCGAGGAGACCCAGTACTTC. This translates into CASSPPRRNRRPEETQYF. The variable domain in full, with the rest retrieved from reference TRBV18 and TRBJ2-5, is NAGVMQNPRHLVRRRGQEARLRCSPMKGHSHVYWYRQLPEEGLKFMVYLQKENIIDESGMPKERFSAEFPKEGPSILRIQQVVRGDSAAYFCASSPPRRNRRPEETQYFGPGTRLLVL.

The table lists this clonotype with many counts. The CDR3 loop is CASSPIDSNFYGYTF. The CDR3 DNA reads as TGTGCCAGCAGTCCTATAGACAGCAACTTCTATGGCTACACCTTC. The chain employs TRBV6-1 and TRBJ1-2, with D possibly TRBD1 on 5 matching bases. The CDR3 is made up of 15 amino acids. Trimming removed 5 bases at V and 4 bases at J, with 17 bases between. The germline V gene has CDR1 MNHNS and CDR2 SASEGT.

This clonotype showed up just a few times. The conserved phenylalanine or tryptophan is not found at the CDR3 terminus, so this likely reflects a read error. V and J are TRBV28 and TRBJ2-5, with a tentative D call TRBD1 (5 bases). Germline V gene sequence: CDR1 MDHEN, CDR2 SYDVKM. This CDR3 contains 14 residues. The V end lost 5 bases, the J end lost 5 bases, and 15 bases lay between the germline ends. The CDR3 sequence is CASSHGHFGETQYS. The CDR3 coding sequence is TGTGCCAGCAGTCACGGACACTTTGGGGAGACCCAGTACTCC.

As regards this clonotype: A far larger clone is just one base off, so this is likely a read error. V usage is TRBV10-3 and J usage is TRBJ2-1; 7 bases match TRBD1. This CDR3 region has 13 residues. Germline trimming cut 10 bases from V and 13 bases from J; bases unmatched to any gene: 16. CDR1 is ENHRY and CDR2 is SYGVKD in the germline V gene. This CDR3 reads CATSRTGQETQFF. The CDR3, as DNA: TGTGCCACCTCCCGGACAGGCCAAGAGACCCAGTTCTTC.

This chain links TRBV20-1 with TRBJ1-2, with D hard to call. CDR3 length: 12 amino acids. Germline lookup yields CDR1 DFQATT and CDR2 SNEGSKA (reference sequence). V was shortened by 7 bases and J by 3 bases, with 12 bases between the two germline ends. This chain's CDR3 is CSGLREDYGYTF. The CDR3, as DNA: TGCAGTGGGCTTAGAGAGGACTATGGCTACACCTTC.

This clonotype was detected a few times. The rearrangement uses TRBV4-2 and TRBJ2-1; perhaps TRBD2 as D (7 bases). The last part of the DNA fits TRBJ2-3 better; the J call may be wrong. This CDR3 is 15 amino acids long. The germline gives CDR1 LGHNA, CDR2 YNFKEQ. This CDR3 is CASSQEGGGGRTQYF. CDR3 DNA sequence: TGTGCCAGCAGCCAAGAAGGAGGGGGGGGGCGAACGCAGTATTTT.